This TCR beta chain was profiled in a study of blood T cell repertoires in COVID-19. Germline trimming cut 1 base from V and 8 bases from J; bases unmatched to any gene: 6. CDR1 is SGHDT and CDR2 is YYEEEE in the germline V gene. There are 15 residues in the CDR3. Profiling relied on immunoSEQ multiplex PCR, and the TCRdb table lists in-frame clones only, not all of them. There are over 100,000 clones in the sample; more than 85% occur only once, and approximately 5.5% lies in the top ten. Sequencing was performed on peripheral blood. This chain links TRBV5-6 with TRBJ1-6, with 7 bases fitting TRBD1. The origin of this receptor is a human donor in a cohort sampled during active COVID-19. The CDR3, as DNA: TGTGCCAGCAGCTTGACAAGGGGGCCGGATTCACCCCTCCACTTT. Its translation is CASSLTRGPDSPLHF.